This TCR beta chain was found in a study of cytomegalovirus exposure and HLA in healthy donors. Study-wide context: In an early release, HLA-typed donors contributed tens of millions of unique TCR sequences.

Study observations and caveats: Per a prior analysis, the majority of TCR beta V segments were productive roughly 87% or roughly 30% of the time. As a later analysis showed, several of the most significant clusters appeared to be linked to common viral pathogens.

CDR1 and CDR2 from the germline V gene are MNHEY and SVGAGI. V was clipped by 2 bases and J by 14 bases; unmatched bases: 3. CDR3 length: 12 amino acids. As regards this clone: The antigen is not known.

The PCR used 60 Vbeta and 13 Jbeta primers. Clones were read by immunoSEQ multiplex PCR, and TCRdb kept only the in-frame ones, dropping some. The sample totals around 100,000 clones. The source material was PBMCs. The source is a man aged 40-55 years in good health and CMV-seropositive. V is TRBV6-5 and J is TRBJ2-1; 10 bases are a match to TRBD2. The CDR3 coding sequence is TGTGCCAGCAGTTACACCGGGACTAGCGAGTTCTTC. Encoded protein: CASSYTGTSEFF.